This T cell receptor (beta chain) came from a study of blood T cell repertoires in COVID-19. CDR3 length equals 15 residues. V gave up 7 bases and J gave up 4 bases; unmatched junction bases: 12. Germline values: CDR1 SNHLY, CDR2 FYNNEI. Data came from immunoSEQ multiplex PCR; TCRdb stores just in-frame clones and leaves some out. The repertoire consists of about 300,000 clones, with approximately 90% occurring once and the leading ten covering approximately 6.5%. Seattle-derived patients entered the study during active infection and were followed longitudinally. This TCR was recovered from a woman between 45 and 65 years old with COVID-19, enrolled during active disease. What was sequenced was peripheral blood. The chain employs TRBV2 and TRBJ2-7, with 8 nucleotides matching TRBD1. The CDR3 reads CASKVGQDFLYEQYF. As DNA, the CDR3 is TGTGCCAGCAAGGTGGGACAGGACTTTTTATACGAGCAGTACTTC.